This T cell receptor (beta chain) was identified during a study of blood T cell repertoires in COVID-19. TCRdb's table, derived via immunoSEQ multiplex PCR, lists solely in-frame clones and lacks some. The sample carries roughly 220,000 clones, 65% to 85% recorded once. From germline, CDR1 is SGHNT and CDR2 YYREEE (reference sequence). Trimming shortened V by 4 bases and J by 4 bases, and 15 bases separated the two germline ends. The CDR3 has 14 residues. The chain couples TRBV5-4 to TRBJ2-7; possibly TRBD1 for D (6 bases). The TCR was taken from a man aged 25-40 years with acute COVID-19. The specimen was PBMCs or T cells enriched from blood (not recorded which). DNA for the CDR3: TGTGCCAGCAGCCCGACAGGCACAGATTACGAGCAGTACTTC. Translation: CASSPTGTDYEQYF.